This T cell receptor beta chain derives from a study of blood T cell repertoires in COVID-19. Turning to the study itself: Sites across the United States, Italy and Spain contributed samples from acute and convalescent COVID-19.

Losses at the gene ends were 6 bases for V and 1 base for J; bases not matched to a gene: 4. The CDR3 has 16 residues. Germline CDR1 and CDR2: SNHLY and FYNNEI. The protocol was immunoSEQ multiplex PCR, while the TCRdb copy is restricted to in-frame clones and leaves out a portion. Among 100,000 or so clones listed, just under 85% were seen once. Sequencing input: peripheral blood. The clonotype comes from a woman in her 70s with active or convalescent COVID-19. The genes are TRBV2 and TRBJ1-5; 12 bases match TRBD1. The DNA of the CDR3 is TGTGCCAGCAGAACCGGGACAGGGGGCAGCAATCAGCCCCAGCATTTT. Its protein product is CASRTGTGGSNQPQHF.